This T cell receptor beta chain was sequenced in a study of T cells in Graves' hyperthyroidism and ophthalmopathy. Overall study: Blood was drawn when the patient was first diagnosed and still untreated.

Trimming took 10 bases from V and 2 from J; bases not matched to a gene: 12. The CDR3 sequence is 15 residues long. CDR1 and CDR2 (germline): MDHEN, SYDVKM. The TCR beta CDR3 regions underwent amplification using RNA transcripts as the source. The primer set for the first-round RT-PCR of the TCR CDR3 was HTBI. TCRdb itself ran the multiplex PCR reads through MiXCR, one entry per CDR3 protein. The table includes about 410,000 distinct CDR3 sequences, around 15% detected once. Patients were excluded because of uncontrolled infection, other autoimmune disease, pregnancy or lactation. Using less than 12 ml of fresh peripheral blood, PBMCs were prepared. This clonotype was counted at least ten times.

The sequence was collected from a woman aged 25-40 years with Graves' ophthalmopathy. The sample taken for sequencing was blood. V gene TRBV28 combines with J gene TRBJ2-7, with TRBD1 matching 9 bases. CDR3 coding DNA: TGTGCCACCAAGCCTTTCGGGACAGGGACCTACGAGCAGTACTTC. Amino acid sequence: CATKPFGTGTYEQYF.